This is a list of T cell receptor beta chains from one sample in a study of beta chain features in type 1 diabetes. The protocol was immunoSEQ multiplex PCR, while the TCRdb copy is restricted to in-frame clones and leaves out a portion. Of around 160,000 clones listed, about 8.3% were seen once; the top ten hold 0.45% to 0.55%. Material: central memory CD4+ T cells from blood. These receptors came from a woman younger than 30 with type 1 diabetes. Each CDR3 is given with its conserved first and last residue. Each record gives: V gene, D gene, clone size, J gene, CDR3 protein, CDR3 DNA. D genes are given only for firm matches. Clone size is shown for a subset of rows, as once, few, many or a class of expanded clone.

TRBV4-1	TRBD1	few	TRBJ2-7	CASSHRGQGTYEQYF	TGCGCCAGCAGCCACAGGGGACAGGGGACCTACGAGCAGTACTTC
TRBV5-5	.	.	TRBJ1-5	CASSLGGVGNQPQHF	TGTGCCAGCAGCCTGGGGGGGGTTGGCAATCAGCCCCAGCATTTT
TRBV6-5	TRBD1	.	TRBJ2-5	CASSVTGVETQYF	TGTGCCAGCAGTGTAACAGGGGTAGAGACCCAGTACTTC
TRBV2	TRBD1	few	TRBJ1-2	CASSAYRGPPYGYTF	TGTGCCAGCAGTGCTTACAGGGGCCCTCCCTATGGCTACACCTTC
TRBV7-2	TRBD1	few	TRBJ1-1	CASSQKGQLNTEAFF	TGTGCCAGCAGCCAGAAGGGACAGCTGAACACTGAAGCTTTCTTT
TRBV28	.	.	TRBJ2-3	CASKGGGQGTDTQYF	TGTGCCAGCAAAGGAGGGGGCCAGGGCACAGATACGCAGTATTTT
TRBV2	.	.	TRBJ1-1	CASSPVTEAFF	TGTGCCAGCAGCCCTGTCACTGAAGCTTTCTTT
TRBV11-2	TRBD1	few	TRBJ1-1	CASSLSTGERAFF	TGTGCCAGCAGCTTATCAACAGGGGAAAGGGCTTTCTTT
TRBV7-8	.	.	TRBJ2-7	CASNPHGTTFYEQYF	TGTGCCAGCAACCCCCATGGGACAACCTTCTACGAGCAGTACTTC
TRBV19	TRBD2	.	TRBJ2-3	CASSIEPSGVIDTQYF	TGTGCCAGTAGTATAGAGCCTAGCGGGGTCATCGATACGCAGTATTTT
TRBV30	.	many	TRBJ2-1	CAWRIASGSYNEQFF	TGTGCCTGGAGGATCGCGAGCGGCTCCTACAATGAGCAGTTCTTC
TRBV18	.	.	TRBJ2-7	CASSLQQGDISYEQYF	TGTGCCAGCTCACTCCAGCAGGGCGATATCTCCTACGAGCAGTACTTC
TRBV25-1	.	few	TRBJ2-5	CASSEYNRPQYF	TGTGCCAGCAGTGAATACAACAGGCCCCAGTACTTC
TRBV7-6	.	.	TRBJ1-4	CASSVQVWGEKLFF	TGTGCCAGCAGCGTACAGGTTTGGGGTGAAAAACTGTTTTTT
TRBV29-1	TRBD2	.	TRBJ2-1	CSVGTSENAQFF	TGCAGCGTAGGGACTAGCGAGAACGCGCAGTTCTTC
TRBV30	.	few	TRBJ2-1	CAWSVRGASYNEQFF	TGTGCCTGGAGTGTACGGGGGGCTTCCTACAATGAGCAGTTCTTC